A single sample gave rise to the 10 T cell receptor beta chains below, sequenced in a study of CD8 T cells in Susac syndrome (dated 2019 in TCRdb). The library was made by the immunoSEQ multiplex PCR assay. RNA was extracted using the RNeasy kit, and about 0.5 to 1 ug of the RNA was reverse transcribed with random hexamers. TCRdb reanalyzed the raw reads on its own, using fastp at Q25 for trimming and MiXCR for clone calling, and kept in-frame beta chains. CDR3 protein duplicates are merged, each entry listing the most common genes and DNA. Counted in this sample were 330,000 or so distinct CDR3 sequences; about 91% of them appeared once. Together, the top ten hold about 0.17% of the sample. Sequencing was done on a sample of CD8+ T cells from PBMCs. These receptor sequences come from a human donor with multiple sclerosis.

This sequence joins TRBV13 and TRBJ2-7; 7 positions match TRBD2. With V trimmed by 5 bases and J by 3 bases, 10 bases remained unmatched. Looked up from germline, CDR1 is PRHDT and CDR2 is FYEKMQ (reference sequence). CDR3 size: 15 residues. In DNA form, the CDR3 reads TGTGCCAGCAGCCAACGGTCCGGACTAGACTACGAGCAGTACTTC. Its translation is CASSQRSGLDYEQYF.

This clonotype was seen once. The rearrangement uses TRBV7-6 and TRBJ2-1; tentative D call: TRBD2 (6 bases). The CDR3 contains 16 residues. Between the trimmed V and J ends, which lost 0 bases and 10 bases, there was a span of 19 bases. The germline CDR1 and CDR2 sequences are SGHVS and FNYEAQ. In DNA, the CDR3 is TGTGCCAGCAGCTTAGCGGCGGGGACCCCTAATAGCGAGCAGTTCTTC. This gives the protein CASSLAAGTPNSEQFF.

This sequence joins TRBV20-1 and TRBJ2-6; D is ambiguous. V was pared by 5 bases and J by 3 bases, with 11 bases between. Germline V CDR1 and CDR2: DFQATT, SNEGSKA (reference sequence). The CDR3 contains 14 residues. The CDR3 DNA reads TGCAGTGCTCTGGGTATCCTTGGGGCCAACGTCCTGACTTTC. Protein product: CSALGILGANVLTF.

The chain employs TRBV14 and TRBJ1-1; 8 nucleotides align to TRBD1. Trimming at V came to 5 bases and at J to 8 bases, leaving 7 bases not matched to a gene. Germline lookup yields CDR1 SGHDN and CDR2 FVKESK. This CDR3 is built from 13 residues. CDR3 DNA sequence: TGTGCCAGCAGCACCCACCGGGACAGGGAAGCTTTCTTT. It specifies CASSTHRDREAFF.

The rearrangement uses TRBV7-9 and TRBJ2-1; maybe TRBD2 (6 bases). Trimming removed 8 bases at V and 4 bases at J, with 27 bases between. Germline V gives CDR1 SEHNR, CDR2 FQNEAQ (reference sequence). The CDR3 runs 18 residues. CDR3 sequence: CASPGHRLEGRSYNEQFF. CDR3 DNA sequence: TGTGCCAGCCCTGGACACCGCCTGGAGGGACGAAGTTACAATGAGCAGTTCTTC.

The chain carries TRBV20-1 and TRBJ2-7, with D perhaps TRBD2 (5 bases). With 3 bases removed from V and 2 bases from J, the gap between germline ends came to 14 bases. Germline CDR1 and CDR2: DFQATT and SNEGSKA (reference sequence). This CDR3 spans 14 amino acids. The CDR3 DNA is TGCAGTGCTAGGGGGAGAGCACGAGCCTACGAGCAGTACTTC. Its protein is CSARGRARAYEQYF.

This chain uses TRBV6-1 with TRBJ2-7; 7 bases map to TRBD2. The V gene's germline CDR1 is MNHNS and CDR2 SASEGT. Unmatched junction bases numbered 6, after V lost 1 base and J lost 3 bases. The CDR3 runs to 15 residues. In DNA form, the CDR3 reads TGTGCCAGCAGTGAAGAGCTAGCGGAGATCTACGAGCAGTACTTC. Amino acids: CASSEELAEIYEQYF.

The chain recombines TRBV4-1 with TRBJ2-5; 9 nucleotides align to TRBD2. Germline lookup yields CDR1 MGHRA and CDR2 YSYEKL. The CDR3 length is 17 residues. V shed 1 base and J 3 bases; nucleotides not matched to a gene: 9. The CDR3 sequence is CASSQAPSGKDEETQYF. The CDR3 region has the DNA TGCGCCAGCAGCCAAGCTCCTAGCGGGAAGGACGAAGAGACCCAGTACTTC.

CDR3 loop: CASTPGTETYQETQYF. The CDR3 DNA sequence: TGTGCCAGCACCCCCGGGACAGAAACGTACCAAGAGACCCAGTACTTC. This chain links TRBV28 with TRBJ2-5; 7 nucleotides line up with TRBD1. The CDR3 consists of 16 residues. V shed 7 bases and J 0 bases; nucleotides not matched to a gene: 11. Germline-derived CDR1 and CDR2 are MDHEN and SYDVKM.

The table lists this clonotype with a few counts. The J gene is TRBJ2-7, the V gene TRBV12-3 or TRBV12-4; D gene uncertain. The CDR3 totals 11 residues. V lost 0 bases and J lost 6, with 3 bases in between. In DNA, the CDR3 is TGTGCCAGCAGTTTAGCGCTCGAGCAGTACTTC. Translated, it gives CASSLALEQYF.